The T cell receptor (beta chain) described here comes from a study of cytomegalovirus exposure and HLA in healthy donors. Overall study findings and caveats: In an earlier analysis, productive rearrangement rates for most beta V segments clustered near 87% or 30%.

This CDR3 has 13 amino acids. Germline-derived CDR1 and CDR2 are SGHDT and YYEEEE. With 3 bases clipped from V and 3 bases from J, the junction kept 3 bases outside the gene matches. Of note for this clone: As yet, its antigen is unknown.

With 60 Vbeta and 13 Jbeta primers, the PCR was carried out. The table came from immunoSEQ multiplex PCR; TCRdb's copy has only in-frame clones and leaves some out. The sample consists of under 110,000 clones, approximately 85% of them appearing once. The chain combines TRBV5-6 with TRBJ2-7; 7 bases are shared with TRBD1. The sequenced sample was PBMCs. This TCR was recovered from a man aged 25 to 45 in good health and CMV-seronegative. The CDR3 DNA follows: TGTGCCAGCAGCTGGGCAGGGGGCTACGAGCAGTACTTC. This codes for CASSWAGGYEQYF.